One sample yielded the 23 T cell receptor beta chains listed below, sequenced in a study of T cell changes during pregnancy in multiple sclerosis (dated by TCRdb to between 2018 and 2020). The library was generated by the immunoSEQ multiplex PCR assay. TCRdb holds this immuneACCESS table with in-frame rearrangements only. Some clones are missing; in checked studies, unresolved V genes explain under half, and the rest has no known cause. This sample gives tens of thousands of clones in total; approximately 90% of them show up just once. The ten most abundant clones make up approximately 0.47% of the sample. The starting material was CD4+ T cells from peripheral blood mononuclear cells, obtained in the second trimester of pregnancy. The receptors shown here come from a female donor with multiple sclerosis, enrolled in a pregnancy study.

The chain links TRBV5-1 to TRBJ2-7; 9 bases match TRBD2. The CDR3 spans 19 residues. V was pared by 0 bases and J by 2 bases, with 15 bases of the junction left unmatched. The germline gives CDR1 SGHRS, CDR2 YFSETQ. CDR3 region: CASSLGRQVRLAATYEQYF. In DNA, the CDR3 is TGCGCCAGCAGCTTGGGGAGACAAGTAAGACTAGCGGCGACCTACGAGCAGTACTTC.

The V call is TRBV29-1, the J call TRBJ1-1; D is unclear. Germline V CDR1 and CDR2: SQVTM, ANQGSEA. The CDR3 extends over 12 amino acids. V lost 7 bases and J 4 bases, leaving 13 bases between the germline ends. The CDR3 DNA is TGCAGCGCGAACAGTGGAGGCACTGAAGCTTTCTTT. Translation: CSANSGGTEAFF.

CDR3 in amino acids: CASERAETQYF. The CDR3 nucleotides are TGTGCCAGCGAAAGAGCCGAGACCCAGTACTTC. The chain recombines TRBV6-6 with TRBJ2-5; D not certain. The germline V and J ends were trimmed by 8 bases and 5 bases, with 9 bases remaining between them. This CDR3 spans 11 amino acids. Germline V gene data show CDR1 as MNHNY and CDR2 as SVGAGI (reference sequence).

The chain is built from TRBV6-1 and TRBJ1-2, with D possibly being TRBD1 (5 bases). CDR3 length equals 13 residues. The germline gives CDR1 MNHNS, CDR2 SASEGT. V lost 1 base, J lost 7 bases, and 10 bases lay in between. The CDR3 DNA is TGTGCCAGCAGTGAAGGGGGCAGGGTTGGCTACACCTTC. Protein product: CASSEGGRVGYTF.

Comment on this clone: A junction end diverges from the germline sequence, so it may reflect a read error. This chain uses TRBV2 with TRBJ1-6; TRBD1 matches at 9 bases. Per the germline V gene, CDR1 is SNHLY and CDR2 is FYNNEI. CDR3 length: 16 amino acids. DNA for the CDR3: TGTGCCAGCAGTCAAGCAGGGGGACAGGGAGACTCACCCCTCCACTTT. This encodes CASSQAGGQGDSPLHF.

V is TRBV2 and J is TRBJ2-3, with a possible D match to TRBD1 (6 bases). CDR1 and CDR2 from the germline V gene are SNHLY and FYNNEI. V dropped 4 bases and J dropped 4 bases, with 12 bases sitting between them. The CDR3 extends over 14 amino acids. The CDR3 is CASSGNRVPDTQYF. The DNA for the CDR3 is TGTGCCAGCAGTGGAAACAGGGTTCCAGATACGCAGTATTTT.

The chain joins TRBV18 to TRBJ1-1; D might be TRBD1 (6 bases). The CDR3 contains 14 residues. Trimming stripped 6 bases from V and 0 bases from J, with 11 bases between. CDR1 is KGHSH and CDR2 is LQKENI in the germline V gene. CDR3 loop: CASSADRLNTEAFF. The CDR3 nucleotides are TGTGCCAGCTCCGCGGACAGATTGAACACTGAAGCTTTCTTT.

The V gene is TRBV5-1, the J gene TRBJ2-1, with 7 bases fitting TRBD1. Germline V gene data show CDR1 as SGHRS and CDR2 as YFSETQ. CDR3 size: 15 residues. After removal of 0 bases from V and 3 bases from J, the junction contained 3 bases not matched to a gene. In nucleotides, the CDR3 is TGCGCCAGCAGCTTGGCCGGGGACAGCTACAATGAGCAGTTCTTC. As protein: CASSLAGDSYNEQFF.

The J gene is TRBJ2-7, the V gene TRBV7-9; the D gene is possibly TRBD1 (5 bases). Between the trimmed V and J ends, which lost 1 base and 3 bases, there was a span of 7 bases. Germline V CDR1 and CDR2: SEHNR, FQNEAQ (reference sequence). This CDR3 spans 13 amino acids. CDR3 sequence reads: CASSLGGGYEQYF. The CDR3 region has the DNA TGTGCCAGCAGCTTAGGGGGCGGCTACGAGCAGTACTTC.

The chain uses TRBV6-5 and TRBJ2-7; 10 bases line up with TRBD2. In germline, CDR1 is MNHEY, CDR2 SVGAGI. V dropped 0 bases and J dropped 2; count of bases not matched to a gene: 4. This CDR3 contains 16 residues. Here the CDR3 reads CASSYSRTSGAYEQYF. CDR3 coding DNA: TGTGCCAGCAGTTACTCGAGGACTAGCGGCGCCTACGAGCAGTACTTC.

The J gene is TRBJ2-3, the V gene TRBV5-1, with D possibly being TRBD1 (5 bases). This CDR3 has 15 residues. V was shortened by 2 bases and J by 0 bases, with 10 bases between the two germline ends. The germline gives CDR1 SGHRS, CDR2 YFSETQ. CDR3 protein: CASSLWGGSTDTQYF. The CDR3 DNA reads TGCGCCAGCAGCTTATGGGGCGGAAGCACAGATACGCAGTATTTT.

The table lists this clone with a count of one. The V and J genes are TRBV14 and TRBJ2-2; a weak D match, TRBD1 (6 bases). Germline CDR1 reads SGHDN; CDR2 reads FVKESK. This CDR3 comprises 16 residues. The V and J ends lost 1 base and 4 bases respectively, with 13 bases between them. The CDR3 DNA reads TGTGCCAGCAGCCAAGTACAGGGACACTCCACCGGGGAGCTGTTTTTT. Its protein is CASSQVQGHSTGELFF. Filled out from reference TRBV14 and TRBJ2-2, the complete variable domain reads EAGVTQFPSHSVIEKGQTVTLRCDPISGHDNLYWYRRVMGKEIKFLLHFVKESKQDESGMPNNRFLAERTGGTYSTLKVQPAELEDSGVYFCASSQVQGHSTGELFFGEGSRLTVL.

The chain joins TRBV6-1 to TRBJ2-1; 9 bases are a match to TRBD1. This CDR3 has 12 amino acids. V lost 9 bases to trimming and J lost 7 bases; unmatched junction nucleotides: 4. Germline assignment: CDR1 MNHNS and CDR2 SASEGT. The CDR3 sequence: CASRDRVNEQFF. The CDR3 nucleotides are TGTGCCAGTAGGGACAGGGTAAATGAGCAGTTCTTC.

V gene TRBV6-5 combines with J gene TRBJ2-7; the match to TRBD2 covers 9 bases. The CDR3 is 15 amino acids. The germline V gene encodes CDR1 MNHEY and CDR2 SVGAGI. Trimming took 6 bases from V and 2 from J; bases not matched to a gene: 8. The DNA for the CDR3 is TGTGCCAGCAGACTAACTAGCGGGCAGACCTACGAGCAGTACTTC. It is translated as CASRLTSGQTYEQYF.

The V and J genes are TRBV27 and TRBJ1-2; D is perhaps TRBD1 (6 bases). Germline CDR1 and CDR2: MNHEY and SMNVEV (reference sequence). Trimming cost V 2 bases and J 6 bases, with 16 bases left between them. The CDR3 contains 15 residues. CDR3 nucleotide sequence: TGTGCCAGCAGTTTACGCGACAGGCCCCTCAATGGCTACACCTTC. This translates into CASSLRDRPLNGYTF.

This clone was detected only a few times. This specimen includes other DNA sequences encoding the same CDR3. This rearrangement joins TRBV5-1 to TRBJ1-6; maybe TRBD1 (6 bases). Trimming stripped 0 bases from V and 10 bases from J, with 11 bases between. The CDR3 is 14 residues long. Germline loops: CDR1 SGHRS, CDR2 YFSETQ. As DNA, the CDR3 is TGCGCCAGCAGCTTGGAACAGGGAAGATCACCCCTCCACTTT. It yields the protein CASSLEQGRSPLHF.

The chain recombines TRBV27 with TRBJ2-1; 12 bases match TRBD2. CDR3 length: 18 residues. V was clipped by 0 bases and J by 7 bases; unmatched bases: 10. Germline CDR1 reads MNHEY; CDR2 reads SMNVEV (reference sequence). The CDR3 reads CASSLSRSSGGVGNEQFF. CDR3 bases: TGTGCCAGCAGTTTATCCCGGTCTAGCGGGGGGGTAGGGAATGAGCAGTTCTTC.

This CDR3 reads CSAATEETQYF. The DNA of the CDR3 is TGCAGTGCCGCGACAGAAGAGACCCAGTACTTC. V is TRBV20-1 and J is TRBJ2-5, with D maybe TRBD1 (5 bases). Germline CDR1 is DFQATT and CDR2 is SNEGSKA (reference sequence). The ends were cut back, 6 bases at V and 3 bases at J, with 8 bases in the middle. This CDR3 is 11 amino acids long.

The CDR3 here is CASSVETRLGTQYF. Written as DNA, the CDR3 is TGTGCCAGCAGCGTGGAGACTAGGTTGGGGACCCAGTACTTC. The rearrangement joins TRBV9 to TRBJ2-5; tentatively, D is TRBD2 (6 bases). CDR1 SGDLS and CDR2 YYNGEE come from the germline V gene. This CDR3 is 14 amino acids long. The V end was cut by 2 bases, the J end by 7 bases, with 15 bases between. Based on the CDR3 plus reference TRBV9 and TRBJ2-5, the full variable domain is DSGVTQTPKHLITATGQRVTLRCSPRSGDLSVYWYQQSLDQGLQFLIQYYNGEERAKGNILERFSAQQFPDLHSELNLSSLELGDSALYFCASSVETRLGTQYFGPGTRLLVL.

The gene calls are TRBV5-1 and TRBJ1-6, with D perhaps matching TRBD1 (5 bases). Deletions cut 0 bases from V and 10 bases from J, with 14 bases between. The CDR3 sequence is 15 residues long. CDR1 is SGHRS, CDR2 YFSETQ, per germline. The DNA for the CDR3 is TGCGCCAGCAGCTTGGACAGGCGCCCTCAATCACCCCTCCACTTT. Protein sequence: CASSLDRRPQSPLHF.

This rearrangement joins TRBV12-5 to TRBJ2-1, with a weak D call TRBD2 (5 bases). With 2 bases removed from V and 3 bases from J, the gap between germline ends came to 5 bases. The CDR3 loop spans 13 amino acids. The germline CDR1 and CDR2 sequences are LGHNT and FRNRAP. The CDR3 loop is CASGLTSYNEQFF. The CDR3 DNA reads TGTGCTAGTGGTTTGACTAGCTACAATGAGCAGTTCTTC. Full variable domain (rest looked up from reference TRBV12-5 and TRBJ2-1): DARVTQTPRHKVTEMGQEVTMRCQPILGHNTVFWYRQTMMQGLELLAYFRNRAPLDDSGMPKDRFSAEMPDATLATLKIQPSEPRDSAVYFCASGLTSYNEQFFGPGTRLTVL.

This chain links TRBV28 with TRBJ2-7; possible D gene TRBD1, 5 bases. The CDR3 loop spans 14 amino acids. V lost 6 bases and J lost 2, with 14 bases in between. Per germline, CDR1 MDHEN and CDR2 SYDVKM. The CDR3 DNA sequence: TGTGCCAGCAGCATTCAGGGTTACGCCTACGAGCAGTACTTC. Amino acids: CASSIQGYAYEQYF.

This chain uses TRBV5-1 with TRBJ2-3; maybe TRBD1 (5 bases). Germline V gives CDR1 SGHRS, CDR2 YFSETQ. The CDR3 sequence is 15 residues long. V lost 1 base and J 2 bases, leaving 11 bases between the germline ends. The CDR3 sequence: CASSLSPTDTDTQYF. The CDR3 DNA reads TGCGCCAGCAGCTTGTCCCCGACAGACACAGATACGCAGTATTTT.